The present TCR beta chain was sequenced within a study of CD8+ T cells in alopecia areata. There are 13 residues in the CDR3. V was trimmed by 5 bases and J by 1 base, leaving 8 bases between them. CDR1 is SGHTA and CDR2 is FQGTGA in the germline V gene. After isolation, RNA underwent reverse transcription to generate cDNA as the sequencing template. Here immunoSEQ multiplex PCR was the method, and the copy in TCRdb shows in-frame clones only, minus some. The table lists some 200,000 clones, about 60% of them singletons. This sequence originates from a human donor with alopecia areata. This chain uses TRBV7-3 with TRBJ1-1; the D is unclear. The sample here was CD4+ T cells sorted from blood, taken at week 0. The CDR3 protein is CASSPQQNTEAFF. CDR3 nucleotides: TGTGCCAGCAGCCCACAACAGAACACTGAAGCTTTCTTT. Based on the CDR3 plus reference TRBV7-3 and TRBJ1-1, the full variable domain is GAGVSQTPSNKVTEKGKYVELRCDPISGHTALYWYRQSLGQGPEFLIYFQGTGAADDSGLPNDRFFAVRPEGSVSTLKIQRTERGDSAVYLCASSPQQNTEAFFGQGTRLTVV.